A single T cell receptor beta chain is shown here with its context. Its target is unknown. Expressed TCRB transcripts were sequenced, since all the RNA that had been isolated was reverse transcribed. Sequencing used immunoSEQ multiplex PCR; TCRdb keeps in-frame clones, though not all of them. This sample has fewer than 900,000 clones, with 17% found just once. The data were taken from a study of beta chain features in type 1 diabetes. Study-level information: Regarding age, gender and cell yields, patients proved similar to healthy donors. Findings and caveats of the study: Patients with type 1 diabetes showed fewer VDJ junction insertions and more deletions.

Sorted CD4+ subsets: naive, central memory, regulatory, stem cell-like memory (CD45RO/CCR7/CD25/CD127/CD95/CD27 panel). Purity of each sorted population was above 95%. Germline CDR1 is SGHNT and CDR2 is YYREEE (reference sequence). The CDR3 runs 13 residues. Trimming pared 4 bases from V and 6 bases from J, leaving 12 bases between. This chain joins TRBV5-4 and TRBJ2-3; D is unclear. The source of this sequence is a woman aged 18-35 years in good health. The source material was naive CD4+ T cells from blood. The CDR3 coding sequence is TGTGCCAGCAGCCTAAGTTCGCTGGATACGCAGTATTTT. This translates into CASSLSSLDTQYF.